The 13 T cell receptor beta chains below all came from one sample that was sequenced in a study of blood T cell repertoires in COVID-19. This table comes from immunoSEQ multiplex PCR, and its TCRdb copy is limited to in-frame clones, with some not included. The sample includes around 130,000 clones, 84% of them seen just once. What was sequenced was peripheral blood. These receptors were taken from a man in his thirties or forties with COVID-19, enrolled during active disease.

This chain joins TRBV9 and TRBJ1-1; D is undetermined. The germline V gene has CDR1 SGDLS and CDR2 YYNGEE. The CDR3 has 14 amino acids. V was pared by 0 bases and J by 4 bases, with 10 bases between. The CDR3 loop is CASSVEWAGTEAFF. Written as DNA, the CDR3 is TGTGCCAGCAGCGTAGAGTGGGCTGGCACTGAAGCTTTCTTT.

The chain carries TRBV7-3 and TRBJ2-3, with TRBD2 as a possible D gene (5 bases). Germline lookup yields CDR1 SGHTA and CDR2 FQGTGA. CDR3 length equals 16 residues. The germline V and J ends were trimmed by 4 bases and 1 base, with 15 bases remaining between them. The CDR3 bases are TGTGCCAGCAGCTCCCCCCGGGCGGGCCGCACAGATACGCAGTATTTT. Its protein is CASSSPRAGRTDTQYF.

This clone has just one count. CDR3 coding DNA: TGTGCCACCAGCAGGGTACTCTCTGGGGCCAACGTCCTGACTTTC. This sequence encodes CATSRVLSGANVLTF. V gene TRBV15 combines with J gene TRBJ2-6, with D unresolved. This CDR3 spans 15 amino acids. CDR1 is LNHNV, CDR2 YYDKDF, per germline (reference sequence). V was shortened by 3 bases and J by 0 bases, with 6 bases between the two germline ends.

There are many counts of this clone. The gene calls are TRBV9 and TRBJ2-7; the D is unclear. The germline V gene encodes CDR1 SGDLS and CDR2 YYNGEE. The CDR3 is made up of 13 amino acids. The V gene lost 3 bases and the J gene lost 0 bases, with 7 bases spanning the gap. The CDR3 sequence is CASSADSSYEQYF. CDR3 nucleotide sequence: TGTGCCAGCAGCGCCGATAGCTCCTACGAGCAGTACTTC.

The chain couples TRBV20-1 to TRBJ1-4; a possible D gene is TRBD1 (5 bases). Germline V CDR1 and CDR2: DFQATT, SNEGSKA (reference sequence). The V gene lost 6 bases and the J gene lost 8 bases, with 10 bases spanning the gap. The CDR3 has 11 amino acids. CDR3 nucleotides: TGCAGTGCCCTCCGGGGGGAAAAACTGTTTTTT. Translation gives CSALRGEKLFF.

The genes are TRBV30 and TRBJ1-2; no definite D call. The CDR3 consists of 10 residues. Looked up from germline, CDR1 is GTSNPN and CDR2 is SVGIG (reference sequence). Trimming removed 8 bases from V and 6 bases from J, with 10 bases in between. The CDR3 reads CAQKSDGYTF. Here the CDR3 DNA reads TGTGCCCAGAAAAGCGATGGCTACACCTTC.

The genes are TRBV7-2 and TRBJ2-1; 16 positions match TRBD2. V shed 4 bases, J shed 7 bases, and the junction held 7 bases outside the gene matches. CDR3 size: 17 residues. Germline V CDR1 and CDR2: SGHTA, FQGNSA. CDR3 nucleotide sequence: TGTGCCAGCAGCTCCGGGACTAGCGGGAGGGCCGGAAATGAGCAGTTCTTC. Its translation is CASSSGTSGRAGNEQFF.

V and J are TRBV6-5 and TRBJ2-3, with D possibly being TRBD2 (5 bases). V shed 7 bases and J shed 2 bases, with 10 bases lying between them. Germline V gene data show CDR1 as MNHEY and CDR2 as SVGAGI. This CDR3 is 13 amino acids long. In DNA, the CDR3 is TGTGCCAGCACTGGAGGCACCACAGATACGCAGTATTTT. Translated: CASTGGTTDTQYF.

This chain joins TRBV15 and TRBJ2-2; 7 nucleotides align to TRBD1. The J segment lost 4 bases and the V segment lost 1 base, leaving 9 bases of the junction unmatched. Germline values: CDR1 LNHNV, CDR2 YYDKDF (reference sequence). The CDR3 runs to 17 residues. The CDR3: CATSRAVPGQSTGELFF. DNA for the CDR3: TGTGCCACCAGCAGAGCTGTACCGGGACAGAGCACCGGGGAGCTGTTTTTT.

The chain carries TRBV9 and TRBJ1-5; no clear D. The ends were cut back, 6 bases at V and 0 bases at J, with 10 bases in the middle. The CDR3 is 14 amino acids. CDR1 and CDR2 (germline): SGDLS, YYNGEE. CDR3 DNA: TGTGCCAGCAACGGAGGTTCTAGCAATCAGCCCCAGCATTTT. Amino acid sequence: CASNGGSSNQPQHF.

This rearrangement joins TRBV7-2 to TRBJ2-1; 15 nucleotides agree with TRBD2. The V gene end was trimmed by 7 bases and the J gene end by 4 bases; junction bases not matched to a gene: 11. The CDR3 is made up of 18 amino acids. Germline V gene sequence: CDR1 SGHTA, CDR2 FQGNSA. CDR3 residues: CASTHGGTSGRLYNEQFF. CDR3 nucleotide sequence: TGTGCCAGCACCCACGGCGGGACTAGCGGGAGGCTTTACAATGAGCAGTTCTTC. The full variable domain, completed using reference TRBV7-2 and TRBJ2-1, is GAGVSQSPSNKVTEKGKDVELRCDPISGHTALYWYRQSLGQGLEFLIYFQGNSAPDKSGLPSDRFSAERTGGSVSTLTIQRTQQEDSAVYLCASTHGGTSGRLYNEQFFGPGTRLTVL.

This clone came up once. V gene TRBV6-2 or TRBV6-3 combines with J gene TRBJ1-1; a weak D match, TRBD1 (6 bases). CDR3 length: 13 residues. V lost 4 bases and J 5 bases, leaving 11 bases between the germline ends. CDR1 and CDR2 (germline): MNHEY, SVGEGT. The CDR3 DNA is TGTGCCAGCAGTTTAGGACAGACAACTGAAGCTTTCTTT. It translates to CASSLGQTTEAFF.

This chain connects TRBV19 to TRBJ1-6; the D gene is possibly TRBD1 (5 bases). Germline loops: CDR1 LNHDA, CDR2 SQIVND (reference sequence). This CDR3 has 20 amino acids. V lost 5 bases to trimming and J lost 0 bases, with 23 bases between them. CDR3 DNA: TGTGCCAGTAGTCCCCTGCAGGGATTGCAGGGAAGCTCCTATAATTCACCCCTCCACTTT. This gives the protein CASSPLQGLQGSSYNSPLHF.